Below, one T cell receptor (beta chain) is given with its context. This sample is part of a study of technical replicates of blood from a few donors. The repertoire was sequenced with immunoSEQ multiplex PCR; TCRdb's copy has only in-frame clones and lacks some. In the table there are roughly 90,000 clones, roughly 90% of which are singletons. CDR1 and CDR2 (germline): SGHDT, YYEEEE. V shed 2 bases and J 5 bases; nucleotides not matched to a gene: 5. The length of the CDR3 is 15 residues. The TCR comes from a human donor in good health. Input material: T cells isolated from PBMCs. The rearrangement links TRBV5-6 to TRBJ2-2; 8 nucleotides agree with TRBD1. CDR3 residues: CASSLDRGGTGELFF. The CDR3 DNA reads TGTGCCAGCAGCTTAGACAGGGGAGGAACCGGGGAGCTGTTTTTT.